This passage covers 22 T cell receptor beta chains from one sample sequenced in a study of metastatic and nonmetastatic thyroid tumors (dated by TCRdb to 2020 to 2022). Libraries were constructed by PCR. Sequenced on an Illumina HiSeq 4000. Through fastp at Q25 and MiXCR, TCRdb rebuilt clones from the public reads, retaining in-frame beta chains. The sample table records tens of thousands of clones; roughly 19% of these occur just once. The top ten constitute less than 25% of the sample. No patient had received any treatment before thyroid surgery. Sequenced input: blood. The receptors derive from a female donor with papillary thyroid cancer or a benign thyroid nodule (not recorded which). Some clones in this sample may be carry-over from other donors' samples.

This clone came up many times. The sample carries other DNA sequences with the same CDR3. CDR3 DNA: TGTGCCAGCAGTTTGACGGGCGCGAACACTGAAGCTTTCTTT. It codes for CASSLTGANTEAFF. J is TRBJ1-1 and V is TRBV12-3 or TRBV12-4; D not certain. V lost 3 bases to trimming and J lost 1 base, with 9 bases between them. The CDR3 spans 14 residues.

The gene calls are TRBV6-5 and TRBJ2-6; D is unresolved. V lost 5 bases and J lost 0, with 14 bases in between. This CDR3 has 17 amino acids. Per germline, CDR1 MNHEY and CDR2 SVGAGI. Here the CDR3 reads CASSLQRSYSGANVLTF. The CDR3 nucleotides read TGTGCCAGCAGTCTACAGAGATCCTACTCTGGGGCCAACGTCCTGACTTTC.

In this sample, this clone turned up many times. The CDR3 DNA reads TGCGCCAGCAGCCAAGATGTACAGGGGGTGCGCTACACCTTC. This gives the protein CASSQDVQGVRYTF. The rearrangement joins TRBV4-3 to TRBJ1-2; 8 nucleotides match TRBD1. Looked up from germline, CDR1 is LGHNA and CDR2 is YSLEER. There are 14 residues in the CDR3. V gave up 0 bases and J gave up 9 bases; unmatched junction bases: 6.

This clone was observed a few times. The rearrangement links TRBV6-2 or TRBV6-3 to TRBJ2-2, with 9 bases fitting TRBD2. Trimming cost V 10 bases and J 0 bases; bases outside gene matches: 3. This CDR3 has 14 residues. The germline CDR1 and CDR2 sequences are MNHEY and SVGEGT. Here the CDR3 reads CAISSGTNTGELFF. DNA for the CDR3: TGTGCCATCTCTAGCGGGACGAACACCGGGGAGCTGTTTTTT.

This clone showed up many times. The chain couples TRBV27 to TRBJ2-7; TRBD2 agrees at 8 bases. Germline lookup yields CDR1 MNHEY and CDR2 SMNVEV (reference sequence). The CDR3 is 15 amino acids. After removal of 7 bases from V and 2 bases from J, the junction contained 10 bases not matched to a gene. CDR3 bases: TGTGCCAGCACCTCCCCGGGGGGGCCTCCCTACGAGCAGTACTTC. Its protein product is CASTSPGGPPYEQYF.

Details on this clone: This clone may be a read error of a much larger clone one base away. Other DNA sequences from this sample encode an identical CDR3 as well. CDR3 coding DNA: TGTGCCAGTAGTATTGAAAGGTCATCCTACGAGCAGTACTTC. It encodes CASSIERSSYEQYF. V gene TRBV19 combines with J gene TRBJ2-7; D not resolved. Between the trimmed V and J ends, which lost 3 bases and 1 base, there was a span of 10 bases. The CDR3 contains 14 residues. Germline V gene data show CDR1 as LNHDA and CDR2 as SQIVND (reference sequence).

The chain has TRBV7-9 and TRBJ1-5, with D possibly matching TRBD1 (5 bases). The V and J ends lost 5 bases and 4 bases respectively, with 15 bases between them. This CDR3 is built from 15 residues. The germline gives CDR1 SEHNR, CDR2 FQNEAQ (reference sequence). CDR3 sequence (DNA): TGTGCCAGCAGCCGCGGGACGGCGGGAAATCAGCCCCAGCATTTT. This gives the protein CASSRGTAGNQPQHF.

The gene calls are TRBV19 and TRBJ2-7; 10 bases are a match to TRBD1. Germline V CDR1 and CDR2: LNHDA, SQIVND (reference sequence). There are 16 residues in the CDR3. With V trimmed by 2 bases and J by 6 bases, 10 bases remained unmatched. CDR3 DNA: TGTGCCAGTAGTATACAGTTTTCGGGGACAGGGGTCGAGCAGTACTTC. Its translation is CASSIQFSGTGVEQYF.

For this clone: This CDR3 is missing its conserved last phenylalanine or tryptophan, likely due to a read error. This chain links TRBV5-1 with TRBJ2-7, with D possibly matching TRBD2 (5 bases). The CDR3 sequence is 17 residues long. Trimming stripped 4 bases from V and 0 bases from J, with 20 bases between. Germline V lookup: CDR1 SGHRS, CDR2 YFSETQ. CDR3 nucleotides: TGCGCCAGCAGCCCCTGGGTTTGTAGCGAACCCTCCTACGAGCAGTACCTC. Amino acids: CASSPWVCSEPSYEQYL.

Within the sample, this clone is medium-sized. This rearrangement joins TRBV19 to TRBJ2-7; D might be TRBD2 (6 bases). This CDR3 is built from 13 residues. Germline CDR1 is LNHDA and CDR2 is SQIVND (reference sequence). Trimming took off 0 bases at V and 8 bases at J, with 11 bases between the two ends. CDR3 in DNA: TGTGCCAGTAGTATAGATTCGGGGGTGCAGCAGTACTTC. This codes for CASSIDSGVQQYF.

This clone was seen only a few times. In nucleotides, the CDR3 is TGTGCCAGCAGCCTGGACGCGGACGAGCAGTACTTC. Translated: CASSLDADEQYF. J is TRBJ2-7 and V is TRBV7-2; unclear D gene. The CDR3 contains 12 residues. Germline CDR1 is SGHTA and CDR2 is FQGNSA. The ends were cut back, 5 bases at V and 5 bases at J, with 10 bases in the middle. The variable domain in full, with the rest retrieved from reference TRBV7-2 and TRBJ2-7, is GAGVSQSPSNKVTEKGKDVELRCDPISGHTALYWYRQSLGQGLEFLIYFQGNSAPDKSGLPSDRFSAERTGGSVSTLTIQRTQQEDSAVYLCASSLDADEQYFGPGTRLTVT.

This clone was seen at least ten times. This chain joins TRBV20-1 and TRBJ1-3, with a possible D match to TRBD1 (5 bases). The CDR3 has 13 amino acids. The V gene's germline CDR1 is DFQATT and CDR2 SNEGSKA (reference sequence). Trimming left V 3 bases short and J 4 bases short, with 10 bases between. The CDR3 loop reads CSASPGRGNTIYF. In DNA, the CDR3 is TGCAGTGCTAGTCCAGGGAGGGGAAACACCATATATTTT.

This clone was observed at least ten times. This sequence joins TRBV18 and TRBJ1-3; 9 bases fit TRBD1. Germline CDR1 reads KGHSH; CDR2 reads LQKENI. V lost 1 base and J lost 8; bases outside the gene matches: 0. CDR3 length equals 13 residues. CDR3 loop: CASSPRDRDTIYF. The CDR3 region has the DNA TGTGCCAGCTCACCACGGGACAGGGACACCATATATTTT.

This clone was seen repeatedly, ten times or more. The V and J genes are TRBV19 and TRBJ1-2; weak D call: TRBD1 (5 bases). In germline, CDR1 is LNHDA, CDR2 SQIVND (reference sequence). Trimming cost V 0 bases and J 8 bases, with 7 bases left between them. This CDR3 comprises 12 residues. The chain's CDR3 is CASSIDRVGYTF. Here the CDR3 DNA reads TGTGCCAGTAGTATAGACAGGGTCGGCTACACCTTC.

This clone occurred a few times. J is TRBJ1-4 and V is TRBV12-3 or TRBV12-4, with 8 bases lining up with TRBD1. V shed 3 bases, J shed 7 bases, and the junction held 1 base outside the gene matches. The CDR3 extends over 13 amino acids. CDR3 sequence (DNA): TGTGCCAGCAGTTTGGACAGGGTTGAAAAACTGTTTTTT. It specifies CASSLDRVEKLFF.

The chain employs TRBV6-7 and TRBJ2-7; possibly TRBD1 for D (6 bases). TRBV6-7 is identified as an open reading frame with a role that is uncertain. This CDR3 comprises 15 residues. The germline V and J ends were trimmed by 7 bases and 2 bases, with 18 bases remaining between them. The CDR3 sequence is CASTLPAGVAYEQYF. Here the CDR3 DNA reads TGTGCCAGCACCCTCCCGGCAGGGGTGGCCTACGAGCAGTACTTC.

The gene calls are TRBV11-3 and TRBJ2-7; D gene unclear. Trimming cost V 3 bases and J 6 bases, with 6 bases left between them. The CDR3 runs to 11 residues. Per germline, CDR1 SGHNT and CDR2 YENEEA. The CDR3 DNA reads as TGTGCCAGCAGCTTCGGTGGCGAGCAGTACTTC. Translated: CASSFGGEQYF.

The chain combines TRBV11-2 with TRBJ2-7; TRBD2 agrees at 7 bases. V shed 3 bases, J shed 5 bases, and the junction held 10 bases outside the gene matches. The germline V gene encodes CDR1 SGHAT and CDR2 FQNNGV. The CDR3 length is 15 residues. CDR3 sequence reads: CASSFTTGEGNEQYF. The CDR3 DNA sequence: TGTGCCAGCAGCTTCACGACCGGGGAGGGGAACGAGCAGTACTTC.

This clone was found many times. The rearrangement uses TRBV18 and TRBJ2-1; D could derive from TRBD1 or TRBD2 (5 bases each). Trimming left V 0 bases short and J 6 bases short, with 15 bases between. CDR1 is KGHSH, CDR2 LQKENI, per germline. CDR3 size: 16 residues. The CDR3 DNA reads as TGTGCCAGCTCACCACCGACGGGGCAAAATTTCAATGAGCAGTTCTTC. Its protein is CASSPPTGQNFNEQFF.

This clone is judged medium-sized. CDR3 region: CASTQGSYQETQYF. DNA for the CDR3: TGTGCCAGCACCCAGGGGTCGTACCAAGAGACCCAGTACTTC. This chain uses TRBV13 with TRBJ2-5; possible D gene TRBD1, 6 bases. V lost 7 bases and J 0 bases, leaving 12 bases between the germline ends. Per germline, CDR1 PRHDT and CDR2 FYEKMQ (reference sequence). The CDR3 consists of 14 residues.

This clone was counted at least ten times. The chain employs TRBV4-1 and TRBJ1-5; 9 positions agree with TRBD1. Unmatched junction bases numbered 13, after V lost 0 bases and J lost 4 bases. From germline, CDR1 is MGHRA and CDR2 YSYEKL. This CDR3 is 19 amino acids long. CDR3 in amino acids: CASSQDFFIGTGTNQPQHF. CDR3 in DNA: TGCGCCAGCAGCCAAGATTTTTTCATCGGGACAGGGACTAATCAGCCCCAGCATTTT.

There are many counts of this clone. V is TRBV7-9 and J is TRBJ1-4; maybe TRBD1 (6 bases). V was trimmed by 11 bases and J by 4 bases, leaving 14 bases between them. Germline V gene sequence: CDR1 SEHNR, CDR2 FQNEAQ (reference sequence). There are 13 residues in the CDR3. The DNA of the CDR3 is TGTGCCTTTTCGGACAGTAGTAATGAAAAACTGTTTTTT. The encoded protein is CAFSDSSNEKLFF.